This T cell receptor beta chain was observed in a study of neurological immune-mediated disorders. Study-wide background: Of the multiple sclerosis patients, around 34 in total, around 30 were relapsing-remitting and 3 were secondary progressive.

cDNA synthesis was performed by 5'RACE with 10-nucleotide random UMIs. One entry per CDR3 protein, called by TCRdb with MiXCR from the 5' RACE reads. Seen here are under 45,000 distinct CDR3 sequences, approximately 2.4% observed once, and the top ten hold roughly 2.3%. V lost 1 base and J lost 5, with 7 bases in between. CDR3 length: 13 amino acids. The germline gives CDR1 SEHNR, CDR2 FQNEAQ (reference sequence). This clonotype was recorded at least ten times. Its matching antigen is unknown. Whole-study findings and limits: When the repertoires were grouped phylogenetically, those of 18 of the 34 multiple sclerosis patients came together in a single cluster of related CDR3 sequences, which points to a possible repertoire-level signature. There were no CDR3 amino acid sequences shared by expanded clones across subjects, a result suggesting private repertoires in all groups.

The J gene is TRBJ2-3, the V gene TRBV7-9; D remains unclear. The specimen sequenced was PBMCs. The sequence derives from a man aged 45 to 65 with multiple sclerosis. Here the CDR3 reads CASSLELLDTQYF. In nucleotides, the CDR3 is TGTGCCAGCAGCTTAGAGCTGCTAGATACGCAGTATTTT. The entire variable domain, with the rest obtained from reference TRBV7-9 and TRBJ2-3, is as follows: DTGVSQNPRHKITKRGQNVTFRCDPISEHNRLYWYRQTLGQGPEFLTYFQNEAQLEKSRLLSDRFSAERPKGSFSTLEIQRTEQGDSAMYLCASSLELLDTQYFGPGTRLTVL.